The source of this T cell receptor (beta chain) is a study of spatial heterogeneity in lung cancer. Described time point: sample taken at primary tumor resection. Patients with untreated early-stage non-small cell lung cancer, numbering roughly 69, were the donors. The input material, whole RNA from tumor, nontumor lung or frozen PBMC, was sequenced unsorted. Study results and caveats: Ubiquitous expanded tumor TCRs were observed in blood more at resection than follow-up.

Each CDR3 protein gets one entry after TCRdb re-called the 5' RACE reads with MiXCR. This sample has about 7,800 distinct CDR3 sequences; over 7% occur once, and the top ten carry roughly half. This clonotype was detected ten times or more. What it binds is not known. The length of the CDR3 is 19 residues. The V and J ends lost 5 bases and 3 bases, in that order; junction bases with no gene match: 17. The germline gives CDR1 LNHDA, CDR2 SQIVND (reference sequence). The chain uses TRBV19 and TRBJ1-4; TRBD1 matches at 8 bases. The sequencing here drew on PBMCs, taken at surgery. This receptor was obtained from a male donor with early-stage non-small cell lung cancer. The CDR3 sequence: CASSPSVPGQAPANEKLFF. CDR3 nucleotides: TGTGCCAGTAGTCCCTCCGTCCCGGGACAGGCGCCCGCTAATGAAAAACTGTTTTTT.